These T cell receptor beta chains were read from a single sample in a study of CD8 T cells in ankylosing spondylitis. Using its own MiXCR run on the 5' RACE reads, TCRdb lists one record per CDR3 protein. The sample yields roughly 130,000 distinct CDR3 sequences, roughly an eighth seen once. Sequenced material: blood, either unsorted or a sorted T cell fraction (not recorded which). The receptors shown here come from a female donor with ankylosing spondylitis or in good health (not recorded which). The CDR3 runs from the conserved cysteine through the conserved F or W. Each record gives: CDR3 protein, CDR3 DNA, V gene, D gene, clone size, J gene. A D gene is named only where the DNA matches it firmly. Size is stated for part of the rows, as once, few or many counts, or as a class when the clone is expanded.

cdr3_aa: CASSLGLQGMGYTIYF
cdr3_nt: TGTGCCAGCAGCCTGGGCCTCCAGGGAATGGGATACACCATATATTTT
v_call: TRBV3-1
d_call: .
clone_size: .
j_call: TRBJ1-3

cdr3_aa: CASSQGWQNTEAFF
cdr3_nt: TGTGCCAGCAGCCAGGGGTGGCAGAACACTGAAGCTTTCTTT
v_call: TRBV16
d_call: .
clone_size: few
j_call: TRBJ1-1

cdr3_aa: CSARVRENTDTQYF
cdr3_nt: TGCAGTGCTAGAGTGCGGGAAAACACAGATACGCAGTATTTT
v_call: TRBV20-1
d_call: .
clone_size: many
j_call: TRBJ2-3

cdr3_aa: CAGGLTSSTDTQYF
cdr3_nt: TGTGCCGGCGGCTTGACGAGTAGCACAGATACGCAGTATTTT
v_call: TRBV7-9
d_call: .
clone_size: .
j_call: TRBJ2-3

cdr3_aa: CSARGTSGFTDTQYF
cdr3_nt: TGCAGTGCTAGGGGGACTAGCGGATTCACAGATACGCAGTATTTT
v_call: TRBV20-1
d_call: TRBD2
clone_size: many
j_call: TRBJ2-3

cdr3_aa: CASSAKAGEKLFF
cdr3_nt: TGTGCCAGCAGTGCAAAGGCGGGTGAAAAACTGTTTTTT
v_call: TRBV2
d_call: .
clone_size: few
j_call: TRBJ1-4

cdr3_aa: CASSLWWGNEQFF
cdr3_nt: TGTGCCAGCAGCTTGTGGTGGGGCAATGAGCAGTTCTTC
v_call: TRBV5-5
d_call: .
clone_size: few
j_call: TRBJ2-1

cdr3_aa: CSARVGAIDEQFF
cdr3_nt: TGCAGTGCTAGAGTAGGGGCTATCGATGAGCAGTTCTTC
v_call: TRBV20-1
d_call: .
clone_size: few
j_call: TRBJ2-1

cdr3_aa: CATRRDGDQPQHF
cdr3_nt: TGTGCCACCAGGAGGGATGGCGATCAGCCCCAGCATTTT
v_call: TRBV24-1
d_call: .
clone_size: many
j_call: TRBJ1-5

cdr3_aa: CASSFPTETQYF
cdr3_nt: TGTGCCAGCAGCTTCCCAACAGAGACCCAGTACTTC
v_call: TRBV7-6
d_call: .
clone_size: .
j_call: TRBJ2-5

cdr3_aa: CASSEAYSNQPQHF
cdr3_nt: TGTGCCAGCAGTGAGGCTTATAGCAATCAGCCCCAGCATTTT
v_call: TRBV6-1
d_call: .
clone_size: .
j_call: TRBJ1-5

cdr3_aa: CASRGLYTGELFF
cdr3_nt: TGTGCCAGCAGGGGGCTTTACACCGGGGAGCTGTTTTTT
v_call: TRBV11-2
d_call: .
clone_size: few
j_call: TRBJ2-2

cdr3_aa: CASSRGEDTDTQYF
cdr3_nt: TGTGCCAGCAGCCGGGGGGAAGACACAGATACGCAGTATTTT
v_call: TRBV21-1
d_call: .
clone_size: once
j_call: TRBJ2-3

cdr3_aa: CSARTGSAYTDTQYF
cdr3_nt: TGCAGTGCTAGGACAGGGTCCGCTTACACAGATACGCAGTATTTT
v_call: TRBV20-1
d_call: TRBD1
clone_size: many
j_call: TRBJ2-3

cdr3_aa: CASSVASLGPYEQYF
cdr3_nt: TGTGCCAGCAGCGTAGCTTCGTTAGGCCCCTACGAGCAGTACTTC
v_call: TRBV9
d_call: .
clone_size: many
j_call: TRBJ2-7

cdr3_aa: CASSLDGIATGGEFSYEQYF
cdr3_nt: TGTGCCAGCAGTTTAGATGGGATTGCGACAGGGGGCGAATTTTCCTACGAGCAGTACTTC
v_call: TRBV12-3/TRBV12-4
d_call: TRBD1
clone_size: many
j_call: TRBJ2-7

cdr3_aa: CASSLAGGLHGYTF
cdr3_nt: TGCGCCAGCAGCTTGGCTGGGGGTCTACATGGCTACACCTTC
v_call: TRBV5-1
d_call: .
clone_size: many
j_call: TRBJ1-2

cdr3_aa: CSVELGHAYGYTF
cdr3_nt: TGCAGCGTTGAATTGGGGCATGCGTATGGCTACACCTTC
v_call: TRBV29-1
d_call: .
clone_size: many
j_call: TRBJ1-2

cdr3_aa: CASSAPKGRWDTQYF
cdr3_nt: TGTGCCAGCAGTGCTCCGAAGGGCAGATGGGATACGCAGTATTTT
v_call: TRBV12-3/TRBV12-4
d_call: .
clone_size: many
j_call: TRBJ2-3

cdr3_aa: CSAPRTSGGALNEQFF
cdr3_nt: TGCAGTGCTCCTAGAACTAGCGGGGGGGCATTGAATGAGCAGTTCTTC
v_call: TRBV20-1
d_call: TRBD2
clone_size: few
j_call: TRBJ2-1

cdr3_aa: CASSPNLNGQNYGYTF
cdr3_nt: TGTGCCAGCTCACCCAATCTCAACGGACAGAACTATGGCTACACCTTC
v_call: TRBV18
d_call: .
clone_size: .
j_call: TRBJ1-2

cdr3_aa: CASSLGYRTDNSPLHF
cdr3_nt: TGTGCCAGCAGCTTAGGATATCGGACAGATAATTCACCCCTCCACTTT
v_call: TRBV7-2
d_call: .
clone_size: many
j_call: TRBJ1-6

cdr3_aa: CASSEGQGVETQYF
cdr3_nt: TGTGCCAGCAGCGAAGGACAGGGGGTTGAGACCCAGTACTTC
v_call: TRBV11-2
d_call: TRBD1
clone_size: .
j_call: TRBJ2-5

cdr3_aa: CASSSSRLAASTDTQYF
cdr3_nt: TGTGCCAGCAGTTCTTCCCGACTAGCGGCTAGCACAGATACGCAGTATTTT
v_call: TRBV12-3/TRBV12-4
d_call: TRBD2
clone_size: many
j_call: TRBJ2-3

cdr3_aa: CASSGTDGANVLTF
cdr3_nt: TGTGCCAGCAGCGGAACAGATGGGGCCAACGTCCTGACTTTC
v_call: TRBV3-1
d_call: .
clone_size: many
j_call: TRBJ2-6

cdr3_aa: CASSGLAGEETQYF
cdr3_nt: TGTGCCAGCAGTGGACTAGCGGGAGAAGAGACCCAGTACTTC
v_call: TRBV2
d_call: TRBD2
clone_size: .
j_call: TRBJ2-5

cdr3_aa: CASRLGQADYSNQPQHF
cdr3_nt: TGTGCCAGCAGGCTGGGACAGGCCGATTATAGCAATCAGCCCCAGCATTTT
v_call: TRBV28
d_call: TRBD1
clone_size: many
j_call: TRBJ1-5

cdr3_aa: CASSLEGGYSNQPQHF
cdr3_nt: TGTGCCAGCAGCTTGGAGGGAGGCTATAGCAATCAGCCCCAGCATTTT
v_call: TRBV5-5
d_call: .
clone_size: few
j_call: TRBJ1-5

cdr3_aa: CASKSTGGPYEQYF
cdr3_nt: TGTGCCAGCAAGTCGACAGGGGGGCCCTACGAGCAGTACTTC
v_call: TRBV6-1
d_call: TRBD1
clone_size: .
j_call: TRBJ2-7

cdr3_aa: CASKEAGELFF
cdr3_nt: TGTGCCAGCAAGGAGGCCGGGGAGCTGTTTTTT
v_call: TRBV3-1
d_call: .
clone_size: .
j_call: TRBJ2-2

cdr3_aa: CASSLSWLARGDEQYF
cdr3_nt: TGTGCCAGCAGCTTATCTTGGCTAGCGAGAGGCGACGAGCAGTACTTC
v_call: TRBV7-2
d_call: .
clone_size: many
j_call: TRBJ2-7

cdr3_aa: CASSSNRGRVNTEAFF
cdr3_nt: TGTGCCAGCAGCTCAAACAGGGGGCGCGTGAACACTGAAGCTTTCTTT
v_call: TRBV7-9
d_call: TRBD1
clone_size: .
j_call: TRBJ1-1

cdr3_aa: CASRDGGVNSYEQYF
cdr3_nt: TGTGCCAGCAGGGACGGAGGGGTAAACTCCTACGAGCAGTACTTC
v_call: TRBV14
d_call: .
clone_size: many
j_call: TRBJ2-7

cdr3_aa: CASSPHQSYHEQFF
cdr3_nt: TGTGCCAGCAGTCCTCACCAAAGCTATCATGAGCAGTTCTTC
v_call: TRBV6-2/TRBV6-3
d_call: .
clone_size: many
j_call: TRBJ2-1

cdr3_aa: CASSLPGEIEAFF
cdr3_nt: TGTGCCAGCAGCTTACCGGGGGAAATTGAAGCTTTCTTT
v_call: TRBV7-6
d_call: .
clone_size: many
j_call: TRBJ1-1

cdr3_aa: CSARDRGRGSMNTEAFF
cdr3_nt: TGCAGTGCTAGAGATCGGGGCAGGGGAAGCATGAACACTGAAGCTTTCTTT
v_call: TRBV20-1
d_call: .
clone_size: few
j_call: TRBJ1-1